This note documents a single T cell receptor beta chain sequence. This sample stems from a study of blood T cell repertoires in COVID-19. Study-level background: Acute and convalescent COVID-19 samples came from the United States, Italy and Spain. PBMCs, B-cell-depleted T cells, or T cells provided the cDNA or gDNA that made up the material.

In the authors' workflow: Amplification from reference gene primers served as the basis for estimated nucleated cell counts. The protocol was immunoSEQ multiplex PCR, while the TCRdb copy is restricted to in-frame clones and leaves out a portion. Clone size and V and J calls were adopted from that table, with D and trimming inferred from the DNA. Altogether about 78,000 clones are present, approximately 80% being singletons, with the ten largest covering over 5.5%. V gave up 5 bases and J gave up 0 bases, with 8 bases separating them. The CDR3 totals 13 residues. Germline V lookup: CDR1 MNHEY, CDR2 SVGEGT.

The sample taken for sequencing was peripheral blood. The source is a man in his 60s with active or convalescent COVID-19. The V call is TRBV6-2 or TRBV6-3, the J call TRBJ2-7; no firm D call. This CDR3 reads CASSRAGSYEQYF. The DNA of the CDR3 is TGTGCCAGCAGTCGCGCCGGCTCCTACGAGCAGTACTTC.